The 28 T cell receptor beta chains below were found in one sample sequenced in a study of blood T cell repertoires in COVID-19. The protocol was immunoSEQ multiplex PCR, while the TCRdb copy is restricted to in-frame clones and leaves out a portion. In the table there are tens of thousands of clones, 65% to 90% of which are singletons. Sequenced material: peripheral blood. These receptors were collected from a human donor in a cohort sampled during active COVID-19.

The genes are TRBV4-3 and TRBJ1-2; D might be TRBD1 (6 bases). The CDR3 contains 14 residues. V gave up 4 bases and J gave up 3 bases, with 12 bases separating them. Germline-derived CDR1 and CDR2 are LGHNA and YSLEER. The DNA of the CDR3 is TGCGCCAGCAGCCGGCAACAGGGAGACTATGGCTACACCTTC. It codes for CASSRQQGDYGYTF.

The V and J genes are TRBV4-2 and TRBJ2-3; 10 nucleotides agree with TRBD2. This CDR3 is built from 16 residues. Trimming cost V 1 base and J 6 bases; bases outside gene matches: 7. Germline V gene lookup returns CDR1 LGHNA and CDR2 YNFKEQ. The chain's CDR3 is CASSQATSGPSDTQYF. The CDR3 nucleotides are TGTGCCAGCAGCCAAGCGACTAGCGGGCCCTCGGATACGCAGTATTTT.

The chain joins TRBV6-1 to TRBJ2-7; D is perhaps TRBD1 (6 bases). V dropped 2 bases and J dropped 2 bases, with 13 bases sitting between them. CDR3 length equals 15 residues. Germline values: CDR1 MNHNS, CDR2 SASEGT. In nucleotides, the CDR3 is TGTGCCAGCAGTGAACGACAGGCGCTTGCCTACGAGCAGTACTTC. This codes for CASSERQALAYEQYF.

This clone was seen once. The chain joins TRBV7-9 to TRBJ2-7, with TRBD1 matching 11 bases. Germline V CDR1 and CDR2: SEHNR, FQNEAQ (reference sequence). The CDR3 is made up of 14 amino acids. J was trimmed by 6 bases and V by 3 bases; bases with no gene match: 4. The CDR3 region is CASSFVGQGGEQYF. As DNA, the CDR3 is TGTGCCAGCAGCTTCGTGGGACAGGGGGGCGAGCAGTACTTC.

The CDR3 DNA follows: TGTGCCAGCAGCCCCGGTCGGGCTAGCGGGAGCCCGTACCAAGAGACCCAGTACTTC. This encodes CASSPGRASGSPYQETQYF. J is TRBJ2-5 and V is TRBV5-4; 10 bases fit TRBD2. The CDR3 loop spans 19 amino acids. The V gene's germline CDR1 is SGHNT and CDR2 YYREEE (reference sequence). The trim removed 4 bases at V and 0 bases at J, leaving 15 bases unmatched.

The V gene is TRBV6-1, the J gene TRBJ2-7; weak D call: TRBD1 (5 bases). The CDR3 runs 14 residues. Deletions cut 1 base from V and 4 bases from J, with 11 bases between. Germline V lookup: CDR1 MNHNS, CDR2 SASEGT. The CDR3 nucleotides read TGTGCCAGCAGTGAAGGGACACCCTTTTACGAGCAGTACTTC. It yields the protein CASSEGTPFYEQYF.

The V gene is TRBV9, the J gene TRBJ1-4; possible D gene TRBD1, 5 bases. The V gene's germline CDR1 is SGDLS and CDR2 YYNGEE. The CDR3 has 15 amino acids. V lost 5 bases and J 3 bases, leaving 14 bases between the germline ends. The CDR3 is CASSQTPGPNEKLFF. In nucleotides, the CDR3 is TGTGCCAGCAGTCAAACTCCAGGGCCTAATGAAAAACTGTTTTTT.

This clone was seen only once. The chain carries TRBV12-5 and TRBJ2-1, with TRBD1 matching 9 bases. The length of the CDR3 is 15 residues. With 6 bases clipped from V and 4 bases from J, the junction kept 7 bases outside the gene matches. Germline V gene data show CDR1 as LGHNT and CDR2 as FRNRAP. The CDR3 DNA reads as TGTGCTAGTGGCGGACAGGGGAGCGCTTACAATGAGCAGTTCTTC. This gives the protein CASGGQGSAYNEQFF.

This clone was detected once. Written as DNA, the CDR3 is TGTGCCAGCAGCGGATCCGGGACAGGGGGTTACAATGAGCAGTTCTTC. It codes for CASSGSGTGGYNEQFF. The chain combines TRBV7-6 with TRBJ2-1; 11 bases match TRBD1. The CDR3 is 16 amino acids. Germline lookup yields CDR1 SGHVS and CDR2 FNYEAQ. After removal of 5 bases from V and 4 bases from J, the junction contained 7 bases not matched to a gene.

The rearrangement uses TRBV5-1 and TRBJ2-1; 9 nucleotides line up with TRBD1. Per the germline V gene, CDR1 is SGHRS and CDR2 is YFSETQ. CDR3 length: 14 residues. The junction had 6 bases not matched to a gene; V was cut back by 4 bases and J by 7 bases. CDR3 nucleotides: TGCGCCAGCAGCAAAGGACAGGGGTGGAATGAGCAGTTCTTC. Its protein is CASSKGQGWNEQFF.

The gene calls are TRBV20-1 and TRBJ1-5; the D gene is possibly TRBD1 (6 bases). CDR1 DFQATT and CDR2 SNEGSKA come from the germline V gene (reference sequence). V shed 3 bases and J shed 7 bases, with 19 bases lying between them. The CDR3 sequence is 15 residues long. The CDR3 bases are TGCAGTGCTAGTCCCAGCAGGGGTCGTAGACAGCCCCAGCATTTT. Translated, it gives CSASPSRGRRQPQHF.

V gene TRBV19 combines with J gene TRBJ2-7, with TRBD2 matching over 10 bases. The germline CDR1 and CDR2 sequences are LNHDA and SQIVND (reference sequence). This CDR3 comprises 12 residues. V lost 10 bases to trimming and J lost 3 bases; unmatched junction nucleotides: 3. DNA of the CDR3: TGTGCCACAAGGACTAGCGGCTACGAGCAGTACTTC. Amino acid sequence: CATRTSGYEQYF.

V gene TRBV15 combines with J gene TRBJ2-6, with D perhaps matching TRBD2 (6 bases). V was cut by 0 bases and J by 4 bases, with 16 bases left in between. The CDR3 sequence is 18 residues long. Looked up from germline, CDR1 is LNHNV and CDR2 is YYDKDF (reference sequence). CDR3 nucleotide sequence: TGTGCCACCAGCAGAGATCCCACGGGAGAGTCCGGGGCCAACGTCCTGACTTTC. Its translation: CATSRDPTGESGANVLTF. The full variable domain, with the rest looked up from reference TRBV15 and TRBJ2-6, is DAMVIQNPRYQVTQFGKPVTLSCSQTLNHNVMYWYQQKSSQAPKLLFHYYDKDFNNEADTPDNFQSRRPNTSFCFLDIRSPGLGDTAMYLCATSRDPTGESGANVLTFGAGSRLTVL.

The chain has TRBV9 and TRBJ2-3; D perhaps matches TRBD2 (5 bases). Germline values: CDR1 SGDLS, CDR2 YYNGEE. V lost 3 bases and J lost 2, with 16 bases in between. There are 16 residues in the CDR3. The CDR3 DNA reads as TGTGCCAGCAGCGACGGGGTAGAAGGGCTCACAGATACGCAGTATTTT. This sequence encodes CASSDGVEGLTDTQYF.

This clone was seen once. As DNA, the CDR3 is TGTGCCAGCACTCTCGAGGGGGACTCCTACAATGAGCAGTTCTTC. The encoded protein is CASTLEGDSYNEQFF. The chain is built from TRBV9 and TRBJ2-1, with TRBD1 as a possible D gene (6 bases). The germline V gene has CDR1 SGDLS and CDR2 YYNGEE. The CDR3 totals 15 residues. The ends were cut back, 6 bases at V and 0 bases at J, with 13 bases in the middle.

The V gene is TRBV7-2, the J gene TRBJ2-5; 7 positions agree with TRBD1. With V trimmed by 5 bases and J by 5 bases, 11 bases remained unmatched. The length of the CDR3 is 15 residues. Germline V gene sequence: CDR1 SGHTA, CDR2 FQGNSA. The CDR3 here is CASSPQRDRVETQYF. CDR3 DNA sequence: TGTGCCAGCAGCCCCCAACGAGACAGGGTTGAGACCCAGTACTTC.

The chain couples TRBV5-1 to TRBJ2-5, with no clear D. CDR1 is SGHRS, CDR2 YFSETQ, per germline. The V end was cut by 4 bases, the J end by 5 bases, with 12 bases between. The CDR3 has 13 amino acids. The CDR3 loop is CASSAEGSETQYF. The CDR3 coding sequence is TGCGCCAGCAGCGCGGAAGGCTCGGAGACCCAGTACTTC. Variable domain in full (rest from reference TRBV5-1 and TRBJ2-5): KAGVTQTPRYLIKTRGQQVTLSCSPISGHRSVSWYQQTPGQGLQFLFEYFSETQRNKGNFPGRFSGRQFSNSRSEMNVSTLELGDSALYLCASSAEGSETQYFGPGTRLLVL.

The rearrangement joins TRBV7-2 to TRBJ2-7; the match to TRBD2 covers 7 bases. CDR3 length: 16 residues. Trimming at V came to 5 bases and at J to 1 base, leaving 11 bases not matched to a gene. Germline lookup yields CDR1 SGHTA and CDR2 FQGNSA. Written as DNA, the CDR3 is TGTGCCAGCAGCCCGTTAGTGGGGAGGGGATCCTACGAGCAGTACTTC. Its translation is CASSPLVGRGSYEQYF.

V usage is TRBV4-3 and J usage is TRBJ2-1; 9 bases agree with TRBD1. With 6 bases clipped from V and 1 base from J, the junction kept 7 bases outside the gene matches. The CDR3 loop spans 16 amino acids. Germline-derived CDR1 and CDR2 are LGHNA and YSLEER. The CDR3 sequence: CASSPIDRGSYNEQFF. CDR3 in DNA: TGCGCCAGCAGTCCCATTGACAGGGGGTCCTACAATGAGCAGTTCTTC.

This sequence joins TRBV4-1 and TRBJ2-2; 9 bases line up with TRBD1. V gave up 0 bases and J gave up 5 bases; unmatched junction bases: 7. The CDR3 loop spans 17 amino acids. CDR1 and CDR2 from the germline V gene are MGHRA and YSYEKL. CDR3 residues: CASSQESQGAGTGELFF. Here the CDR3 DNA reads TGCGCCAGCAGCCAAGAATCACAGGGGGCTGGGACCGGGGAGCTGTTTTTT.

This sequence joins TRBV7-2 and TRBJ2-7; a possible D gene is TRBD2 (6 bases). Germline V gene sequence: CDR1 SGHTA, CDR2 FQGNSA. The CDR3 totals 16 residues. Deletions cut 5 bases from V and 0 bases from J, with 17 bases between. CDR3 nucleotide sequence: TGTGCCAGCAGCCACCCCTGGGGGGTCCCCTCCTACGAGCAGTACTTC. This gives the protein CASSHPWGVPSYEQYF.

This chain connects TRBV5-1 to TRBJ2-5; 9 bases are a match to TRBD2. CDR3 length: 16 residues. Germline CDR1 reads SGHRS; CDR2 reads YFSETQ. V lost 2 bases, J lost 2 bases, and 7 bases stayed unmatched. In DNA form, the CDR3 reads TGCGCCAGCAGCTTCTCTAGCGGGACCCGTCAAGAGACCCAGTACTTC. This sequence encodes CASSFSSGTRQETQYF.

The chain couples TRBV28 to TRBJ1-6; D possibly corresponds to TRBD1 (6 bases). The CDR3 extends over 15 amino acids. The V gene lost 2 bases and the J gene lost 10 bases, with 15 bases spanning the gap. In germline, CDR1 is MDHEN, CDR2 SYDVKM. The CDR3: CASSLPRQGISPLHF. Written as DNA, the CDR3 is TGTGCCAGCAGTTTACCGAGGCAGGGGATATCACCCCTCCACTTT.

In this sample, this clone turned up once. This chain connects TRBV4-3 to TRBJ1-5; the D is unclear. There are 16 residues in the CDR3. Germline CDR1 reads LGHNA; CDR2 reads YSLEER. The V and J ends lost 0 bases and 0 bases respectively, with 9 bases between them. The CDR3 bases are TGCGCCAGCAGCCAAGAGTGGGGAGTTAGCAATCAGCCCCAGCATTTT. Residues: CASSQEWGVSNQPQHF.

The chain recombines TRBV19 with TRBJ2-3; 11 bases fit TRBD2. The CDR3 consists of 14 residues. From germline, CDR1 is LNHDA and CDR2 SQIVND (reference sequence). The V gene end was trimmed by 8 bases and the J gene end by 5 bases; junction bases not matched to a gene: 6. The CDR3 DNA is TGTGCCAGTCGCGGAGGACTAGCGGGAGATACGCAGTATTTT. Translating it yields CASRGGLAGDTQYF.

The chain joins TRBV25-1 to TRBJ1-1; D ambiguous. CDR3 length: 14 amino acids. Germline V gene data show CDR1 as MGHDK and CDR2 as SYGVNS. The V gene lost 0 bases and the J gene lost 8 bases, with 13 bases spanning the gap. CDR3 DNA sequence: TGTGCCAGCAGTGAATATGATGAGTATCGAGAAGCTTTCTTT. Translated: CASSEYDEYREAFF.

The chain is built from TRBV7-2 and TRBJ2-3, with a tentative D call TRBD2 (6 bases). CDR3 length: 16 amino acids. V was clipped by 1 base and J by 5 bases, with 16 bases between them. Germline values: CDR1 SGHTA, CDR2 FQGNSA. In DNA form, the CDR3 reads TGTGCCAGCAGCTTAGTTGGGAGGAGGCCCGGAGATACGCAGTATTTT. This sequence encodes CASSLVGRRPGDTQYF.

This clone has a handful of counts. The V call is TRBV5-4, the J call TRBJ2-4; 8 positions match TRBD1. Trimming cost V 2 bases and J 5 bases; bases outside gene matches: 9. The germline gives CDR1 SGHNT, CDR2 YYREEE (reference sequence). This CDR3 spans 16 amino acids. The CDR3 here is CASSFPRQGRQNIQYF. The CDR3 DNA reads TGTGCCAGCAGCTTCCCTCGACAGGGGAGGCAAAACATTCAGTACTTC.